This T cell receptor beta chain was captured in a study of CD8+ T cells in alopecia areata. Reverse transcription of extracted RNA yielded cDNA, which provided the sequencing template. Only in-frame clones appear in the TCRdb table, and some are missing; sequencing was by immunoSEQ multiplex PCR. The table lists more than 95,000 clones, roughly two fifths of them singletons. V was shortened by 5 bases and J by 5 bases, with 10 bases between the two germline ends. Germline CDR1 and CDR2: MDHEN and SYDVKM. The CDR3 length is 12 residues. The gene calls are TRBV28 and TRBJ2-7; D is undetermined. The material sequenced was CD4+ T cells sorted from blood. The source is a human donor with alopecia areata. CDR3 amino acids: CASSPRRNEQYF. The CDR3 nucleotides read TGTGCCAGCAGTCCTAGAAGGAACGAGCAGTACTTC.